A selection of T cell receptor beta chains follows, all from one sample in a study of Graves' ophthalmopathy and Graves' hyperthyroidism. TCRdb called the multiplex PCR reads again in MiXCR, with one record for every CDR3 protein. The profile shows about 620,000 distinct CDR3 sequences, about a fifth of them singletons. The sequenced sample was peripheral blood. Receptors originate from a woman between 18 and 30 years old with stable Graves' hyperthyroidism. Some clones in this sample may be carry-over from other donors' samples. The CDR3 runs from the conserved cysteine through the conserved F or W. Fields, in order: V gene, J gene, CDR3 protein.

v_gene: TRBV28
j_gene: TRBJ1-5
CDR3aa: CASSLLDVSNQPQHF

v_gene: TRBV12-5
j_gene: TRBJ1-2
CDR3aa: CASGSGTGDGYTF

v_gene: TRBV30
j_gene: TRBJ2-7
CDR3aa: CAWTLDSYEQYF

v_gene: TRBV7-3
j_gene: TRBJ2-7
CDR3aa: CASSLSRGQSYEQYF

v_gene: TRBV4-1
j_gene: TRBJ1-2
CDR3aa: CASSLTMIQSRYTF

v_gene: TRBV7-9
j_gene: TRBJ1-3
CDR3aa: CASSYGTGPGGNTIYF

v_gene: TRBV5-1
j_gene: TRBJ2-7
CDR3aa: CASGPSGTSGRSQYF

v_gene: TRBV6-1
j_gene: TRBJ2-7
CDR3aa: CASRDSGRSDYEQYF

v_gene: TRBV6-2/TRBV6-3
j_gene: TRBJ2-5
CDR3aa: CASSYSIRRGAFTLQETQYF

v_gene: TRBV2
j_gene: TRBJ1-2
CDR3aa: CASSEAAGDYGYTF

v_gene: TRBV12-3/TRBV12-4
j_gene: TRBJ1-2
CDR3aa: CAIQGAVYGYTF

v_gene: TRBV6-1
j_gene: TRBJ1-2
CDR3aa: CASSDNDYGYAF

v_gene: TRBV30
j_gene: TRBJ1-6
CDR3aa: CAWSLRGTGNSPLHF

v_gene: TRBV5-1
j_gene: TRBJ1-1
CDR3aa: CASSWSHGTRHTEAFF

v_gene: TRBV11-1
j_gene: TRBJ2-2
CDR3aa: CASSLLLATGELFF

v_gene: TRBV9
j_gene: TRBJ2-7
CDR3aa: CASSVDLTTYEQYF

v_gene: TRBV7-2
j_gene: TRBJ2-5
CDR3aa: CASRLAGITQETQYF

v_gene: TRBV7-3
j_gene: TRBJ1-1
CDR3aa: CASSLIGVTGSTEAFF

v_gene: TRBV11-2
j_gene: TRBJ1-2
CDR3aa: CASSQDPVRSGYGYTF

v_gene: TRBV5-5
j_gene: TRBJ1-2
CDR3aa: CASSWDAPTGYTF

v_gene: TRBV18
j_gene: TRBJ1-3
CDR3aa: CASSPGVQDTIYF

v_gene: TRBV12-3/TRBV12-4
j_gene: TRBJ2-5
CDR3aa: CASSSTGVETQYF

v_gene: TRBV6-5
j_gene: TRBJ1-2
CDR3aa: CASSFPGGIGYGYTF

v_gene: TRBV19
j_gene: TRBJ1-1
CDR3aa: CASSVQHMNTEAFF

v_gene: TRBV19
j_gene: TRBJ1-1
CDR3aa: CASSNQGVPFF

v_gene: TRBV7-2
j_gene: TRBJ2-5
CDR3aa: CASSLSDGEETQYF

v_gene: TRBV6-2/TRBV6-3
j_gene: TRBJ2-5
CDR3aa: CASSRWTSGARETQYF

v_gene: TRBV30
j_gene: TRBJ2-5
CDR3aa: CAWSEAVSVQETQYF

v_gene: TRBV15
j_gene: TRBJ2-5
CDR3aa: CATRTDGESQETQYF

v_gene: TRBV4-2
j_gene: TRBJ2-7
CDR3aa: CASSQVPGGFYEQYF

v_gene: TRBV2
j_gene: TRBJ1-1
CDR3aa: CASQPSTGIEAFF

v_gene: TRBV10-3
j_gene: TRBJ1-3
CDR3aa: CAIWTGPSSGNTIYF

v_gene: TRBV12-3/TRBV12-4
j_gene: TRBJ1-1
CDR3aa: CASGSTGEWTEAFF

v_gene: TRBV20-1
j_gene: TRBJ2-5
CDR3aa: CSATGAETQYF

v_gene: TRBV6-5
j_gene: TRBJ1-5
CDR3aa: CASSYSTHLDQPQHF

v_gene: TRBV6-1
j_gene: TRBJ1-1
CDR3aa: CASSEQQVFTEAFF

v_gene: TRBV2
j_gene: TRBJ1-5
CDR3aa: CASKPQGSNQPQHF

v_gene: TRBV12-3/TRBV12-4
j_gene: TRBJ1-2
CDR3aa: CASSPPRDSYGYTF

v_gene: TRBV2
j_gene: TRBJ1-5
CDR3aa: CASSERELTPQHF

v_gene: TRBV6-6
j_gene: TRBJ2-5
CDR3aa: CASLWTGKQETQYF

v_gene: TRBV20-1
j_gene: TRBJ2-7
CDR3aa: CSALDPLEQYF

v_gene: TRBV27
j_gene: TRBJ1-5
CDR3aa: CASSLSLQAGQPQHF

v_gene: TRBV20-1
j_gene: TRBJ1-1
CDR3aa: CSARSGQTNTEAFF

v_gene: TRBV28
j_gene: TRBJ2-7
CDR3aa: CASSFSLAALTYEQYF

v_gene: TRBV6-2/TRBV6-3
j_gene: TRBJ2-7
CDR3aa: CASSLRTGSEQYF